Sequencing of this TCR beta chain was carried out in a study of T-cell reconstitution after alpha-beta-depleted transplantation in children. General observations from the study: There were some patients whose high TCRbeta diversity at day 60 came from surviving recipient T cells and thymic progenitors. It was reported that alpha-beta T cells came from several hundred expanded graft clones (about two months after transplant). One year post-transplant, T-cell counts and diversity were largely derived from T cells produced anew.

This CDR3 comprises 19 residues. The V segment lost 3 bases and the J segment 0 bases; nucleotides outside the gene matches: 12. Germline loops: CDR1 SGHAT, CDR2 FQDESV (reference sequence). Points on this clonotype: Its specificity is unknown.

Preparation of the TCRbeta library was carried out with unique molecular identifiers. TCRdb itself ran the PCR reads through MiXCR, one entry per CDR3 protein. The table has about 100,000 distinct CDR3 sequences, approximately 6% seen once; the top ten hold approximately 6.6%. Sequenced here: PBMCs, mostly from graft donor cells, sampled 60 days after TCRalphabeta/CD19-depleted stem cell transplant. The sequence derives from a female patient aged 2-10 years who had a stem cell transplant for Fanconi anemia, so the T cells may come from the graft donor. This chain connects TRBV11-1 to TRBJ2-1; 9 positions match TRBD1. CDR3 DNA: TGTGCCAGCAGCTTCACAGGGGGCGACCTTTTCTTCTCCTACAATGAGCAGTTCTTC. It encodes CASSFTGGDLFFSYNEQFF.